A single sample gave rise to the 5 T cell receptor beta chains below, sequenced in a study of Graves' ophthalmopathy and Graves' hyperthyroidism. Using RNA transcripts, the TCR beta CDR3 regions were amplified. Scientists carried out first-round RT-PCR using HTBI primers and then a second-round multiplex PCR. TCRdb used MiXCR to reprocess the multiplex PCR reads, holding one entry per CDR3 protein. The data show about 410,000 distinct CDR3 sequences, around 16% seen once. The sample consisted of peripheral blood. All receptors come from a woman aged 18-30 years with Graves' ophthalmopathy.

This clonotype was recorded at least ten times. The gene calls are TRBV6-5 and TRBJ2-7, with D possibly TRBD1 on 6 matching bases. From germline, CDR1 is MNHEY and CDR2 SVGAGI. Trimming took off 0 bases at V and 3 bases at J, with 18 bases between the two ends. CDR3 length: 17 residues. The CDR3 DNA reads as TGTGCCAGCAGTTACTCGGGTCTTGAGGGGACACTCTACGAGCAGTACTTC. Amino acid sequence: CASSYSGLEGTLYEQYF.

The chain combines TRBV19 with TRBJ2-6, with a tentative D call TRBD1 (5 bases). Germline V gives CDR1 LNHDA, CDR2 SQIVND (reference sequence). With 6 bases removed from V and 1 base from J, the gap between germline ends came to 10 bases. This CDR3 has 15 residues. The CDR3 here is CASRSPGSGANVLTF. In nucleotides, the CDR3 is TGTGCCAGTAGGAGCCCAGGGTCTGGGGCCAACGTCCTGACTTTC.

There are many counts of this clonotype. The chain recombines TRBV2 with TRBJ2-7; 9 positions match TRBD1. After removal of 7 bases from V and 3 bases from J, the junction contained 4 bases not matched to a gene. The CDR3 contains 13 residues. The germline CDR1 and CDR2 sequences are SNHLY and FYNNEI. CDR3 DNA: TGTGCCAGCAACCGGGACAGGGACTACGAGCAGTACTTC. This sequence encodes CASNRDRDYEQYF.

This clonotype was picked up many times. The chain is built from TRBV7-8 and TRBJ2-7, with 13 bases identical to TRBD2. CDR1 is SGHVS, CDR2 FQNEAQ, per germline. The CDR3 extends over 16 amino acids. The J segment lost 7 bases and the V segment lost 4 bases, leaving 10 bases of the junction unmatched. DNA for the CDR3: TGTGCCAGCAGCTCCCTACTAGCGGGGGGGGCCCCGGAGCAGTACTTC. It specifies CASSSLLAGGAPEQYF.

This clonotype has at least ten counts. The rearrangement links TRBV12-3 or TRBV12-4 to TRBJ1-1; a possible D gene is TRBD1 (5 bases). The CDR3 contains 15 residues. Trimming left V 1 base short and J 5 bases short, with 14 bases between. CDR3: CASSLGLGGRTEAFF. DNA for the CDR3: TGTGCCAGCAGTTTAGGTCTGGGGGGGAGGACTGAAGCTTTCTTT.